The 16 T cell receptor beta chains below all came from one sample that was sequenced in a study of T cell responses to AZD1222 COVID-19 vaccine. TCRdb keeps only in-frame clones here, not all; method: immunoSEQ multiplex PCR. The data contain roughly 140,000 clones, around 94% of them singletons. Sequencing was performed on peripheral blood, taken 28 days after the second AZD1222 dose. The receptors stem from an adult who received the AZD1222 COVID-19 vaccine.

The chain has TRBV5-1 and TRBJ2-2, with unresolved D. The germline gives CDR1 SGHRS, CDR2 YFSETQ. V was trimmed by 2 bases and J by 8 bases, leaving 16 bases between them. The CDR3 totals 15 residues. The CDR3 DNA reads TGCGCCAGCAGCTTTCTGGGTATCCTGTCAGGGGAGCTGTTTTTT. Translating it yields CASSFLGILSGELFF.

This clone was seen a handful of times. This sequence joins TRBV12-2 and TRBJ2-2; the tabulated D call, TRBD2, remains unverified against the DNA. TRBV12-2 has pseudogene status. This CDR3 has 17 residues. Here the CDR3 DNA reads TGTGCAGACGGACTAGCGGGGGAGCTATTGAACACCGGGGAGCTGTTTTTT. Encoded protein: CADGLAGELLNTGELFF.

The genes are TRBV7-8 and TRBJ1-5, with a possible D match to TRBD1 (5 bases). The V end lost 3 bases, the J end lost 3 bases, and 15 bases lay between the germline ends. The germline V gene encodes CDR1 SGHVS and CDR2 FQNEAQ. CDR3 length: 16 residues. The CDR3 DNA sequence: TGTGCCAGCAGCTTGGAGGGGAATATGGTCAATCAGCCCCAGCATTTT. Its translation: CASSLEGNMVNQPQHF. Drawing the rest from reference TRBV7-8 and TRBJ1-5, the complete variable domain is GAGVSQSPRYKVAKRGQDVALRCDPISGHVSLFWYQQALGQGPEFLTYFQNEAQLDKSGLPSDRFFAERPEGSVSTLKIQRTQQEDSAVYLCASSLEGNMVNQPQHFGDGTRLSIL.

CDR3 sequence (DNA): TGTGCCAGCAGCCTCACGGGACCGACCGGGGAGCTGTTTTTT. This encodes CASSLTGPTGELFF. The chain joins TRBV9 to TRBJ2-2, with D perhaps assigned TRBD1 or TRBD2 (5 bases each). The CDR3 consists of 14 residues. Trimming cost V 4 bases and J 5 bases, with 12 bases left between them. In germline, CDR1 is SGDLS, CDR2 YYNGEE. The whole variable domain, remainder taken from reference TRBV9 and TRBJ2-2, is DSGVTQTPKHLITATGQRVTLRCSPRSGDLSVYWYQQSLDQGLQFLIQYYNGEERAKGNILERFSAQQFPDLHSELNLSSLELGDSALYFCASSLTGPTGELFFGEGSRLTVL.

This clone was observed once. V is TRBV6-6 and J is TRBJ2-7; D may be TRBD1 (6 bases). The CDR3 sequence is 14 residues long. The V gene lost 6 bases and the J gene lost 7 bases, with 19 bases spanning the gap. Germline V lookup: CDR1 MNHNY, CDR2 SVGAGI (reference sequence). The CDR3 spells CASSPRDTSGEQYF. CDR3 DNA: TGTGCCAGCAGCCCACGGGACACCTCTGGGGAGCAGTACTTC.

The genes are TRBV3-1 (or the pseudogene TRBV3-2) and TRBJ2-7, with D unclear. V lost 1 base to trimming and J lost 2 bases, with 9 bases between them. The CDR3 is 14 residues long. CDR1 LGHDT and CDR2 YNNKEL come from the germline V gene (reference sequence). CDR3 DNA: TGTGCCAGCAGCCAAGGAGGATTTACCTACGAGCAGTACTTC. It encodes CASSQGGFTYEQYF.

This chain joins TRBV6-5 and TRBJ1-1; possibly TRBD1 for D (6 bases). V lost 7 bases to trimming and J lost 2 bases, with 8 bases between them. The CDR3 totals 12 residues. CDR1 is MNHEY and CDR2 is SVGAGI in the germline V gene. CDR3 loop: CASIRGNTEAFF. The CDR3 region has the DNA TGTGCCAGCATCAGGGGAAACACTGAAGCTTTCTTT.

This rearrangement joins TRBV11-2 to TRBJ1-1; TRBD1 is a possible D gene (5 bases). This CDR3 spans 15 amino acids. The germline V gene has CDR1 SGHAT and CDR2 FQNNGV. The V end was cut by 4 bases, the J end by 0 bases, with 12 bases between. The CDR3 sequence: CASSSPLGVNTEAFF. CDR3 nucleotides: TGTGCCAGCAGCTCCCCTCTAGGGGTGAACACTGAAGCTTTCTTT.

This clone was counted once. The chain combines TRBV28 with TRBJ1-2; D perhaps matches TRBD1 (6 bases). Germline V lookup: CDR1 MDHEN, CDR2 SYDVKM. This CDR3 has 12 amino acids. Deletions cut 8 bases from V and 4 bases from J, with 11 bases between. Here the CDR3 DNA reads TGTGCCAGCGGGGCGACAGGCTATGGCTACACCTTC. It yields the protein CASGATGYGYTF.

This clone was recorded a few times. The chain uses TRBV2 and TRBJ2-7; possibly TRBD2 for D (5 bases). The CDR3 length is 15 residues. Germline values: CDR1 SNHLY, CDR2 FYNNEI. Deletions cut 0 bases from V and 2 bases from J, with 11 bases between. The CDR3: CASSEALPGTYEQYV. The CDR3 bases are TGTGCCAGCAGTGAAGCGCTTCCCGGGACCTACGAGCAGTACGTC.

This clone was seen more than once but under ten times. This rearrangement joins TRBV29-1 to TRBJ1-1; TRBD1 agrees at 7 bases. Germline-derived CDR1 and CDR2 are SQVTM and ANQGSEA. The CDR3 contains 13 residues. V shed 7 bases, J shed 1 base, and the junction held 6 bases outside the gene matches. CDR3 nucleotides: TGCAGCGGTGACAGGGTGGAGAACACTGAAGCTTTCTTT. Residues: CSGDRVENTEAFF.

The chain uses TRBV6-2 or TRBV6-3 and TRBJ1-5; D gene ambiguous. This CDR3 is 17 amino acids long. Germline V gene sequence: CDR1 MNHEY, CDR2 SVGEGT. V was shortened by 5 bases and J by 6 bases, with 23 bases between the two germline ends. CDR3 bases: TGTGCCAGCAGTCCAAATTGGGCTGTTGATGAAGGTCAGCCCCAGCATTTT. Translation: CASSPNWAVDEGQPQHF.

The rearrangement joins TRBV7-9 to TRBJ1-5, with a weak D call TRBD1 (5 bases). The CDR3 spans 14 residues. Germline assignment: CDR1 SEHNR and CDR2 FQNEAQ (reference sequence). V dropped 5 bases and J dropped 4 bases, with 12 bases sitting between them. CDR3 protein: CASSPGTDNQPQHF. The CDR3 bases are TGTGCCAGCAGCCCCGGGACCGATAATCAGCCCCAGCATTTT. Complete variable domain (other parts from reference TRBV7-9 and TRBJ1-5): DTGVSQNPRHKITKRGQNVTFRCDPISEHNRLYWYRQTLGQGPEFLTYFQNEAQLEKSRLLSDRFSAERPKGSFSTLEIQRTEQGDSAMYLCASSPGTDNQPQHFGDGTRLSIL.

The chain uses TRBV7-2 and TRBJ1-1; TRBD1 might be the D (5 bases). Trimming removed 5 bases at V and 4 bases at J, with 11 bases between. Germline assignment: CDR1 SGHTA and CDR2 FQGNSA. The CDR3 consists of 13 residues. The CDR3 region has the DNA TGTGCCAGCAGCGGGGGGAGAGGCACTGAAGCTTTCTTT. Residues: CASSGGRGTEAFF. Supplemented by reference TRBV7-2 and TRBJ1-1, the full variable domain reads GAGVSQSPSNKVTEKGKDVELRCDPISGHTALYWYRQSLGQGLEFLIYFQGNSAPDKSGLPSDRFSAERTGGSVSTLTIQRTQQEDSAVYLCASSGGRGTEAFFGQGTRLTVV.

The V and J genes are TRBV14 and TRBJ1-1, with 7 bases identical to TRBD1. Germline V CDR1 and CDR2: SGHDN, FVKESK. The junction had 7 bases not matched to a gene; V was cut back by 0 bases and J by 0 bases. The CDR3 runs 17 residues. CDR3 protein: CASSQEFRGTVNTEAFF. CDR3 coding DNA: TGTGCCAGCAGCCAAGAATTTAGAGGGACAGTGAACACTGAAGCTTTCTTT. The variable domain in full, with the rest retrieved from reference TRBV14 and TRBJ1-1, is EAGVTQFPSHSVIEKGQTVTLRCDPISGHDNLYWYRRVMGKEIKFLLHFVKESKQDESGMPNNRFLAERTGGTYSTLKVQPAELEDSGVYFCASSQEFRGTVNTEAFFGQGTRLTVV.

In nucleotides, the CDR3 is TGTGCCAGCAGCCCTTGGACAGGGTTATTCGGCTCTGGGGCCAACGTCCTGACTTTC. Translating it yields CASSPWTGLFGSGANVLTF. V gene TRBV9 combines with J gene TRBJ2-6; 8 nucleotides align to TRBD1. With 4 bases clipped from V and 0 bases from J, the junction kept 12 bases outside the gene matches. Germline V gene data show CDR1 as SGDLS and CDR2 as YYNGEE. The CDR3 consists of 19 residues.